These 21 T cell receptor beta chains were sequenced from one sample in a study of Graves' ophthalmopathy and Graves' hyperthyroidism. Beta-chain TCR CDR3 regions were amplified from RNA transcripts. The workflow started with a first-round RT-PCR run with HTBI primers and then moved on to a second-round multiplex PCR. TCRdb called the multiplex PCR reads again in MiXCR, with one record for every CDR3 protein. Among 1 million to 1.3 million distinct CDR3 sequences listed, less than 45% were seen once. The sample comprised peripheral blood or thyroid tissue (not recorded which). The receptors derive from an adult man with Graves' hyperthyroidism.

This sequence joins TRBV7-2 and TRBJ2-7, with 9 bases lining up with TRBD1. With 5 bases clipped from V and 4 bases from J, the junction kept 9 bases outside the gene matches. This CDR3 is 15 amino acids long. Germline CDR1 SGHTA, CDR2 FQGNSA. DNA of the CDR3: TGTGCCAGCAGCGCCGGGACAGGGTGGGGGTACGAGCAGTACTTC. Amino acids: CASSAGTGWGYEQYF.

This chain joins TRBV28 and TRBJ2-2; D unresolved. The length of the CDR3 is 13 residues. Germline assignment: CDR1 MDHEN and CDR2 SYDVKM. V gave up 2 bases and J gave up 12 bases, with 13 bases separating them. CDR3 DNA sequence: TGTGCCAGCAGTTTAAGTGGAGCCTGGCAGCTGTTTTTT. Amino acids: CASSLSGAWQLFF. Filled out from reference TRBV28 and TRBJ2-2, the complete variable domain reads DVKVTQSSRYLVKRTGEKVFLECVQDMDHENMFWYRQDPGLGLRLIYFSYDVKMKEKGDIPEGYSVSREKKERFSLILESASTNQTSMYLCASSLSGAWQLFFGEGSRLTVL.

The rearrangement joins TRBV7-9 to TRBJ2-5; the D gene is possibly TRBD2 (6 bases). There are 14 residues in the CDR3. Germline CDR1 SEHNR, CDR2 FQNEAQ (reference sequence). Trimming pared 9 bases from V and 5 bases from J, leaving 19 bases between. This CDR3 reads CASSTGLNTETQYF. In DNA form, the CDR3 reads TGTGCCAGTAGTACGGGACTTAACACTGAGACCCAGTACTTC.

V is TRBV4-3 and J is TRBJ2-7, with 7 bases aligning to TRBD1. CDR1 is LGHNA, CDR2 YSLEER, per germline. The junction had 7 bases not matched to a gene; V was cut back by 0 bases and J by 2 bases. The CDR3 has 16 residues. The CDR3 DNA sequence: TGCGCCAGCAGCCAAGACAGGACCGGGACAGCCTACGAGCAGTACTTC. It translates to CASSQDRTGTAYEQYF.

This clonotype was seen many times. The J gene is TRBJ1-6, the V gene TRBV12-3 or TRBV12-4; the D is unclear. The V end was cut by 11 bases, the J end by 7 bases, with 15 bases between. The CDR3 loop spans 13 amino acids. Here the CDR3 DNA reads TGTGCCGCCAGCAACTACGGGAATTCACCCCTCCACTTT. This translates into CAASNYGNSPLHF.

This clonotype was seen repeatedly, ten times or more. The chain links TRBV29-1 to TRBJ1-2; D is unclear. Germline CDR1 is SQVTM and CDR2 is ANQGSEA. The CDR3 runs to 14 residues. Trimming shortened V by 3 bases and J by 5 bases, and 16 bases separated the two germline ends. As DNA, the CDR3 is TGCAGCGTTGACGACCCCTTTTCCGAATATGGCTACACCTTC. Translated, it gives CSVDDPFSEYGYTF.

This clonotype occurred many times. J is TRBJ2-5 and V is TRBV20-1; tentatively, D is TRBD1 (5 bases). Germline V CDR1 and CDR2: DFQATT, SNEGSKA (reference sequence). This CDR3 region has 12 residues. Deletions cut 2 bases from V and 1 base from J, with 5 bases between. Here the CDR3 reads CSARQGQETQYF. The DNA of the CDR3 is TGCAGTGCTAGACAGGGCCAAGAGACCCAGTACTTC.

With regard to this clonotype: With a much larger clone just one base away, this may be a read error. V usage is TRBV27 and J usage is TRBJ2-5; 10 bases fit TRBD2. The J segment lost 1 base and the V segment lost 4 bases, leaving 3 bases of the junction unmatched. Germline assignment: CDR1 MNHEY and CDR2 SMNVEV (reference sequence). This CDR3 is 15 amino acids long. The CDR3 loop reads CASSYGLAVQETQYF. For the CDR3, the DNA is TGTGCCAGCAGTTACGGACTAGCGGTCCAAGAGACCCAGTACTTC.

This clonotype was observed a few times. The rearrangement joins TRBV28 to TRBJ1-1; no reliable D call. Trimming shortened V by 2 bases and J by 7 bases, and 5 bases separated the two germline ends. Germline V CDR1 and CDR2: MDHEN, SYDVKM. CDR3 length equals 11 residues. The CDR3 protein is CASSLMGEAFF. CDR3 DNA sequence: TGTGCCAGCAGTTTAATGGGTGAAGCTTTCTTT.

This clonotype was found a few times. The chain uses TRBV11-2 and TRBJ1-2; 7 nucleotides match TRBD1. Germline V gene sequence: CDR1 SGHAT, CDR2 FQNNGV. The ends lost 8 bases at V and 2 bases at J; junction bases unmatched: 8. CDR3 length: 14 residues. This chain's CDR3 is CASAYEGANYGYTF. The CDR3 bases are TGTGCCAGCGCCTACGAGGGGGCAAACTATGGCTACACCTTC.

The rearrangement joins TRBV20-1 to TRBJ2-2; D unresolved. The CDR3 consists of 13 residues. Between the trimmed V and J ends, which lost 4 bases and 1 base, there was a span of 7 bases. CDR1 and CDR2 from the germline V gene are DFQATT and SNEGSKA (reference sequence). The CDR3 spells CSAIAGNTGELFF. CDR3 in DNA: TGCAGTGCTATTGCAGGGAACACCGGGGAGCTGTTTTTT.

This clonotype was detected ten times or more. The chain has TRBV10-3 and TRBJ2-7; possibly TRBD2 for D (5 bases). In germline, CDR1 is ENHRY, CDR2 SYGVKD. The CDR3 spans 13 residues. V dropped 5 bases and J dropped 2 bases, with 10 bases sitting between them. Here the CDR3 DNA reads TGTGCCATCAGTCAAGCGGACGCCTACGAGCAGTACTTC. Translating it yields CAISQADAYEQYF.

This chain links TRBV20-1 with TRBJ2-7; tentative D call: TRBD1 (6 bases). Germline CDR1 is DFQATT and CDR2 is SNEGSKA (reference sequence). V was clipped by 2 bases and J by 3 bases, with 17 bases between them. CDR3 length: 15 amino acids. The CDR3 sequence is CSARRGQTVHYEQYF. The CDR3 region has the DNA TGCAGTGCTAGACGGGGACAAACTGTGCACTACGAGCAGTACTTC.

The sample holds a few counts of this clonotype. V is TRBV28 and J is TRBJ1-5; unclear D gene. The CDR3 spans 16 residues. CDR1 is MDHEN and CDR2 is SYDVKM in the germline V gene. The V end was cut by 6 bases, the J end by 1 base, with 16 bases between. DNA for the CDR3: TGTGCCAGCAGCCCGAACGGCAGGCGGAGCAATCAGCCCCAGCATTTT. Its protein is CASSPNGRRSNQPQHF.

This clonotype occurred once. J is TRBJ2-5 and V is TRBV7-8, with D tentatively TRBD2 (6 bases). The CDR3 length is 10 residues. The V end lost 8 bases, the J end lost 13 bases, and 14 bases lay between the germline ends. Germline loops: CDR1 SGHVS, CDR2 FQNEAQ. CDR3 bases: TGTGCCAGCTCGGGGGACCCAACGTACTTC. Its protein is CASSGDPTYF. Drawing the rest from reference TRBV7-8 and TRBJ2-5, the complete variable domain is GAGVSQSPRYKVAKRGQDVALRCDPISGHVSLFWYQQALGQGPEFLTYFQNEAQLDKSGLPSDRFFAERPEGSVSTLKIQRTQQEDSAVYLCASSGDPTYFGPGTRLLVL.

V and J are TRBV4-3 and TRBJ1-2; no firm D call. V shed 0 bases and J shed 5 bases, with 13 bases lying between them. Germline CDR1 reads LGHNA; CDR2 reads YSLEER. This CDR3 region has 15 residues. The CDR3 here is CASSQDLKKFYGYTF. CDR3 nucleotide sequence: TGCGCCAGCAGCCAAGATCTTAAGAAATTTTATGGCTACACCTTC.

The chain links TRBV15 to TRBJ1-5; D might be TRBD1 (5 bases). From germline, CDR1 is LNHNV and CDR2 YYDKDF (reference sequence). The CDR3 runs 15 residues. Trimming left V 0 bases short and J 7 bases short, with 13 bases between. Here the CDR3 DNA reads TGTGCCACCAGCAGAGATTTTGGGGCCGGGCAGCCCCAGCATTTT. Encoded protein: CATSRDFGAGQPQHF.

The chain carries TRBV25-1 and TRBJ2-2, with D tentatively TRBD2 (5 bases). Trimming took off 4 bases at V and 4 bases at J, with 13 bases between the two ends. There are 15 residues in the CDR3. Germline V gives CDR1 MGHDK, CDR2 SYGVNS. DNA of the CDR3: TGTGCCAGCAGTGCCCACTTCCGGGGCACCGGGGAGCTGTTTTTT. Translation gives CASSAHFRGTGELFF.

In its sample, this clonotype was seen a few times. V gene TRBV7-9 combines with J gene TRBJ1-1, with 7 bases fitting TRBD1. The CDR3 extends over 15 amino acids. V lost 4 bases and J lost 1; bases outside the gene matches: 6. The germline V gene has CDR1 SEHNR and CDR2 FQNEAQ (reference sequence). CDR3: CASSWGDRENTEAFF. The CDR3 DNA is TGTGCCAGCAGCTGGGGGGACAGAGAGAACACTGAAGCTTTCTTT.

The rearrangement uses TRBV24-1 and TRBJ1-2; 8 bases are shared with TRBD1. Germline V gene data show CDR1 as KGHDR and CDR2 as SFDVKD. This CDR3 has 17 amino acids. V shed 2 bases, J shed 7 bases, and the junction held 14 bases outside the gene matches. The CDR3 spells CATSDWTGIGNWRGYTF. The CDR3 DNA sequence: TGTGCCACCAGTGATTGGACAGGGATCGGCAATTGGCGTGGCTACACCTTC.

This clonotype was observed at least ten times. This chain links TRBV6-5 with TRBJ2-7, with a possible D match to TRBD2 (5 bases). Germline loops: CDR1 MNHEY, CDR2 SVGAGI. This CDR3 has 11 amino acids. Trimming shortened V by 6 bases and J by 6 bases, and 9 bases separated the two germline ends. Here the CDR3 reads CASSSGGEQYF. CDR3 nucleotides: TGTGCCAGCAGCTCAGGAGGCGAGCAGTACTTC.